Following are 5 T cell receptor beta chains from one sample sequenced in a study of T cells after yellow fever vaccination. TCRdb ran MiXCR on the 5' RACE reads and lists one entry per CDR3 protein. This table has 65,000 to 90,000 distinct CDR3 sequences, 7.5% to 9% appearing once. The sequenced sample was CD8+ T cells sorted from PBMCs, obtained on the day of the yellow fever booster vaccination. The receptors were gathered from a man aged 30 to 45 who received the YFV17D yellow fever vaccine.

A few counts support this clonotype. The chain joins TRBV5-4 to TRBJ1-1, with D perhaps TRBD1 (5 bases). With 5 bases removed from V and 4 bases from J, the gap between germline ends came to 12 bases. This CDR3 has 13 amino acids. Germline CDR1 SGHNT, CDR2 YYREEE (reference sequence). The CDR3 nucleotides read TGTGCCAGCAGGGCGGGACCGATCACTGAAGCTTTCTTT. Translating it yields CASRAGPITEAFF. Combining the CDR3 with reference TRBV5-4 and TRBJ1-1 gives the whole variable domain ETGVTQSPTHLIKTRGQQVTLRCSSQSGHNTVSWYQQALGQGPQFIFQYYREEENGRGNFPPRFSGLQFPNYSSELNVNALELDDSALYLCASRAGPITEAFFGQGTRLTVV.

This sequence joins TRBV28 and TRBJ2-3, with unresolved D. Trimming removed 3 bases from V and 3 bases from J, with 7 bases in between. The CDR3 extends over 13 amino acids. Germline lookup yields CDR1 MDHEN and CDR2 SYDVKM. In nucleotides, the CDR3 is TGTGCCAGCAGTTTGATTGCAACAGATACGCAGTATTTT. This translates into CASSLIATDTQYF.

This clonotype was observed a few times. The chain recombines TRBV14 with TRBJ2-1; no clear D gene. Germline CDR1 and CDR2: SGHDN and FVKESK. The CDR3 is made up of 12 amino acids. Trimming stripped 1 base from V and 9 bases from J, with 7 bases between. CDR3 region: CASSQAGIEQFF. CDR3 bases: TGTGCCAGCAGCCAAGCTGGGATTGAGCAGTTCTTC.

This clonotype came up a few times. This sequence joins TRBV5-5 and TRBJ2-1; D might be TRBD2 (5 bases). The CDR3 runs 16 residues. Between the trimmed V and J ends, which lost 0 bases and 7 bases, there was a span of 17 bases. CDR1 is SGHKS and CDR2 is YYEKEE in the germline V gene (reference sequence). CDR3 nucleotide sequence: TGTGCCAGCAGCTTGGCCGATAGCCTTATAGCGAATGAGCAGTTCTTC. Translation: CASSLADSLIANEQFF.

This clonotype has just a few counts. J is TRBJ2-3 and V is TRBV6-1, with D maybe TRBD1 (6 bases). V lost 6 bases and J 5 bases, leaving 18 bases between the germline ends. CDR1 is MNHNS and CDR2 is SASEGT in the germline V gene. The CDR3 is made up of 15 amino acids. The DNA for the CDR3 is TGTGCCAGCAGCCCCACGTCAGGGGCAGGAGATACGCAGTATTTT. It encodes CASSPTSGAGDTQYF.